The entry that follows covers one T cell receptor (beta chain) sequence. The antigen is not known. This record comes from a study of OX40 agonist ivuxolimab in advanced cancers. Notes on the study in general: What antigens the expanded peripheral T cells recognized was never established.

Profiled with immunoSEQ multiplex PCR; TCRdb holds only in-frame clones, not every one. The sample holds 96,000 or so clones, 84% seen once. CDR1 is SNHLY and CDR2 is FYNNEI in the germline V gene. The CDR3 has 13 residues. V lost 7 bases, J lost 0 bases, and 9 bases lay in between. This chain uses TRBV2 with TRBJ1-1, with no clear D. The material sequenced was CD4+ or CD8+ T cells sorted from blood, taken in a trial of the OX40 agonist ivuxolimab. This receptor was identified in an adult with an advanced solid tumor such as melanoma, head and neck, liver or kidney cancer. CDR3 coding DNA: TGTGCCAGCAAAGTCGGATTGAACACTGAAGCTTTCTTT. This encodes CASKVGLNTEAFF.